What follows is one T cell receptor (beta chain) and its context. The CDR3 consists of 16 residues. The V gene's germline CDR1 is MNHNS and CDR2 SASEGT. V shed 4 bases, J shed 6 bases, and the junction held 12 bases outside the gene matches. The sample belongs to a study of blood T cell repertoires in COVID-19. Only in-frame clones appear in the TCRdb table, and some are missing; sequencing was by immunoSEQ multiplex PCR. The sample holds tens of thousands of clones, around 86% seen once. The rearrangement joins TRBV6-1 to TRBJ1-5, with 7 bases aligning to TRBD1. The source is a woman in her 70s with acute or convalescent COVID-19. The sample comprised peripheral blood. CDR3 sequence: CASSASTGTRGQPQHF. DNA of the CDR3: TGTGCCAGCAGTGCTTCGACAGGGACGCGGGGTCAGCCCCAGCATTTT.